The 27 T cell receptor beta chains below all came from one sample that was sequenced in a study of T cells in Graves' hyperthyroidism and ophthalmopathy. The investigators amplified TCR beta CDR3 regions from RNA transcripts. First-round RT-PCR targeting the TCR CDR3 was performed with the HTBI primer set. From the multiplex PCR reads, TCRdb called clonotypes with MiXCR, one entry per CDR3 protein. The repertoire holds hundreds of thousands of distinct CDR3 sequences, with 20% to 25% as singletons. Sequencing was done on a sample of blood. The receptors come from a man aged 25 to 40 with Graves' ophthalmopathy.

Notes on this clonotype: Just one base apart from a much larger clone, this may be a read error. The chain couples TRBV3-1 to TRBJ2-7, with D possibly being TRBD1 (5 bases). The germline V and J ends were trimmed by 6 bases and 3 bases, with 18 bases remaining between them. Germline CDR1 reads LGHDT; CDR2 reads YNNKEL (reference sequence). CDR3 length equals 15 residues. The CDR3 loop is CASSFRAGIIYEQYF. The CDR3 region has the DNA TGTGCCAGCAGTTTCAGGGCAGGGATAATCTACGAGCAGTACTTC.

CDR3 in DNA: TGTGCCAGGACACGACTTGACTCCTACAATGAGCAGTTCTTC. Residues: CARTRLDSYNEQFF. The chain is built from TRBV28 and TRBJ2-1; D call uncertain. Germline V gene lookup returns CDR1 MDHEN and CDR2 SYDVKM. CDR3 length equals 14 residues. The V and J ends lost 9 bases and 0 bases respectively, with 12 bases between them.

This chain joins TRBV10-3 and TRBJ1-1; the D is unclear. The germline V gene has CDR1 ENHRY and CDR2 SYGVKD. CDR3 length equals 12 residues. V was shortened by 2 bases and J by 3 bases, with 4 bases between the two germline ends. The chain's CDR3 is CAISEGYTEAFF. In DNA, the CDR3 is TGTGCCATCAGTGAGGGGTACACTGAAGCTTTCTTT.

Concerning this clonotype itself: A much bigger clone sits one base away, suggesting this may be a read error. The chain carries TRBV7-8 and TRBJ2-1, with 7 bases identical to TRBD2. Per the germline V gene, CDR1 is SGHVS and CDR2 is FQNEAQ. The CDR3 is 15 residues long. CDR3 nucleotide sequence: TGTACCAGCAGCTTTTCGGGTGGCGGGAGCGATGAGCAGTTCTTC. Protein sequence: CTSSFSGGGSDEQFF.

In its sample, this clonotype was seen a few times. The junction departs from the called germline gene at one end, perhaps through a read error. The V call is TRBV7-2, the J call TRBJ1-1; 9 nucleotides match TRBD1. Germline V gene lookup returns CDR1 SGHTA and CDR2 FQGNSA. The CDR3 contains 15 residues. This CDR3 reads CASSLQGTGNIEAFF. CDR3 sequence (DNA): TGTGCCAGCAGCCTACAGGGGACAGGGAACATTGAAGCTTTCTTT.

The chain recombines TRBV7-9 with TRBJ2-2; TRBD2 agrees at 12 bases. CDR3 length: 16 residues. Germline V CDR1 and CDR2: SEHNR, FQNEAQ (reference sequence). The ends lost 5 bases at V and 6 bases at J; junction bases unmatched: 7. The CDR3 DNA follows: TGTGCCAGCAGCCAGACTAGCGGGAGTAGGTCCGGGGAGCTGTTTTTT. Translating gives CASSQTSGSRSGELFF.

The DNA for the CDR3 is TGTGCCAGCACCGGAAGAAGCGGGACAAGGACCTACGAGCAGTACTTC. This gives the protein CASTGRSGTRTYEQYF. The chain couples TRBV2 to TRBJ2-7; D perhaps matches TRBD2 (7 bases). CDR3 size: 16 residues. Per germline, CDR1 SNHLY and CDR2 FYNNEI. Trimming stripped 7 bases from V and 2 bases from J, with 21 bases between.

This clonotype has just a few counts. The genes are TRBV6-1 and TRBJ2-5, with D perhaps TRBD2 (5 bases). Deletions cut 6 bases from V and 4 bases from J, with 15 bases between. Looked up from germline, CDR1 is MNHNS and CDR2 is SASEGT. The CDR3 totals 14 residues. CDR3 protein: CASSALKGVETQYF. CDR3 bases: TGTGCCAGCAGCGCTCTCAAGGGAGTAGAGACCCAGTACTTC.

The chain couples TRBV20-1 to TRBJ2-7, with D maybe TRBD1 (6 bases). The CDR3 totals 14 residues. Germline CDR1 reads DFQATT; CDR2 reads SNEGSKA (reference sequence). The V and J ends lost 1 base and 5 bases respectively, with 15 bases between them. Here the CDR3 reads CSARGRDTQHEQYF. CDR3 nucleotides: TGCAGTGCTAGAGGCCGGGACACCCAGCACGAGCAGTACTTC.

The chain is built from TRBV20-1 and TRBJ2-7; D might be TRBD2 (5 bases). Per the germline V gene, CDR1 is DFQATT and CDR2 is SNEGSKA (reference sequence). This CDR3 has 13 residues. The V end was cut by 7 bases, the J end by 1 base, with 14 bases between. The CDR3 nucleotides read TGCAGTGTATCGACGGGATATTCCTACGAGCAGTACTTC. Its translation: CSVSTGYSYEQYF.

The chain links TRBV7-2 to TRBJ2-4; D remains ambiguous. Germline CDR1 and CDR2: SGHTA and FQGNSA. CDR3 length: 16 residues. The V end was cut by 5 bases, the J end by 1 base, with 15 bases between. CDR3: CASSSRALEAKNIQYF. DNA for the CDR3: TGTGCCAGCAGCAGCCGAGCCCTGGAGGCCAAAAACATTCAGTACTTC.

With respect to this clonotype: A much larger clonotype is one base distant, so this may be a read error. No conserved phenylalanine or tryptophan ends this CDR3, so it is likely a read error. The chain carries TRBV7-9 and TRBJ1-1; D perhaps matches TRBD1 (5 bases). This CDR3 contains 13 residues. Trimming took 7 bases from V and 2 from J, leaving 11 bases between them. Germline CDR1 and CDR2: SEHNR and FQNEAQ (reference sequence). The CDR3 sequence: CASTRTSNTEAFS. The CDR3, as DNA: TGTGCCAGCACCAGGACAAGCAACACTGAAGCTTTCTCT.

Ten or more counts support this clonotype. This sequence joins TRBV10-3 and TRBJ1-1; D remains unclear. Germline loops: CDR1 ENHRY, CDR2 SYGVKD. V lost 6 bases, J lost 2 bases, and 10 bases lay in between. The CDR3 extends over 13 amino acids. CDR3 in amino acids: CAIRPEPNTEAFF. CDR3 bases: TGTGCCATCAGACCGGAGCCCAACACTGAAGCTTTCTTT.

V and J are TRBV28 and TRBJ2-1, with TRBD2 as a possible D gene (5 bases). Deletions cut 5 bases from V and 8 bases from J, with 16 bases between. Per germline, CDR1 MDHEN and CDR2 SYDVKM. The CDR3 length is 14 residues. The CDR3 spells CASSASPLGDEQFF. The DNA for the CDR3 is TGTGCCAGCAGTGCTAGCCCCCTCGGCGATGAGCAGTTCTTC.

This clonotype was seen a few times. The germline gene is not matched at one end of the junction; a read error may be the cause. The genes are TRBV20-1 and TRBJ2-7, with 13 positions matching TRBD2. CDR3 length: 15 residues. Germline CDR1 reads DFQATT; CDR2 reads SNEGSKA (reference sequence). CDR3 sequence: CSARGLAGVMYEQYF. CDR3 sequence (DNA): TGCAGTGCCAGAGGACTAGCGGGAGTTATGTACGAGCAGTACTTC.

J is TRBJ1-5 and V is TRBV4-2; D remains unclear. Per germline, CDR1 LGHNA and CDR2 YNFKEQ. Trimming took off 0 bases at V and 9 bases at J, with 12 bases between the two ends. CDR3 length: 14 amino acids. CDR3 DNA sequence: TGTGCCAGCAGCCAAGACTACGATAGCGGGCCCCAGCATTTT. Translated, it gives CASSQDYDSGPQHF.

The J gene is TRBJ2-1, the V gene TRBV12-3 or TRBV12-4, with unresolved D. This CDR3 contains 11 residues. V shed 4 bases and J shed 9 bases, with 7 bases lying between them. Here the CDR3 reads CASSSGGEQFF. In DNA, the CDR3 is TGTGCCAGCAGTTCCGGTGGTGAGCAGTTCTTC.

CDR3 nucleotide sequence: TGTGCCATCAGTGAGTCAGGGGACAGCTACAATGAGCAGTTCTTC. This gives the protein CAISESGDSYNEQFF. V and J are TRBV10-3 and TRBJ2-1; 7 positions agree with TRBD1. This CDR3 has 15 amino acids. Trimming cost V 0 bases and J 3 bases; bases outside gene matches: 2. Germline V gene sequence: CDR1 ENHRY, CDR2 SYGVKD.

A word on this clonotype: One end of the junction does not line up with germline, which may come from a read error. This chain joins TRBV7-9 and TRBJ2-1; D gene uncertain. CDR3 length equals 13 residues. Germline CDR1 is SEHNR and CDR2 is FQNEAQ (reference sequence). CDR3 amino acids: CASSFDSFNEQFF. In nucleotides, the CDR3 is TGTGCCAGCAGCTTTGATTCCTTCAATGAGCAGTTCTTC.

The CDR3: CSVPTSDNEQFF. In DNA, the CDR3 is TGCAGCGTTCCTACTAGCGACAATGAGCAGTTCTTC. V and J are TRBV29-1 and TRBJ2-1; 7 bases fit TRBD2. This CDR3 is built from 12 residues. Trimming cost V 5 bases and J 5 bases; bases outside gene matches: 3. Germline loops: CDR1 SQVTM, CDR2 ANQGSEA.

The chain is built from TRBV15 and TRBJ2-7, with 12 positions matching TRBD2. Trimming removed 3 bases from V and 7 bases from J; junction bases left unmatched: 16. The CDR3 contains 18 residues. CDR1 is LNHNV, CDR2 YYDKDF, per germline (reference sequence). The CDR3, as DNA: TGTGCCACCAGCAGCAACCAACGCCTAGCGGGAGGGCCGGGGGAGCAGTACTTC. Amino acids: CATSSNQRLAGGPGEQYF.

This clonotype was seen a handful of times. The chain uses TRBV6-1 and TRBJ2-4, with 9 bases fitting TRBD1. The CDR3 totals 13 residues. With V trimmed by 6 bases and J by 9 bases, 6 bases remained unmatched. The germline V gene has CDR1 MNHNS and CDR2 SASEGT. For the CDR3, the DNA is TGTGCCAGCAGGGGGACAGGGAGGTTCATTCAGTACTTC. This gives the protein CASRGTGRFIQYF.

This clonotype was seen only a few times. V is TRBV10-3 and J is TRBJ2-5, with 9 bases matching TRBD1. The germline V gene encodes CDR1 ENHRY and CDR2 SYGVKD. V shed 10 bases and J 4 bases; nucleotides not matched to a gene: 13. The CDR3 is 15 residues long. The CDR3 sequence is CATRRGGQGLETQYF. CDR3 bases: TGTGCCACCCGGAGGGGGGGACAGGGTCTAGAGACCCAGTACTTC.

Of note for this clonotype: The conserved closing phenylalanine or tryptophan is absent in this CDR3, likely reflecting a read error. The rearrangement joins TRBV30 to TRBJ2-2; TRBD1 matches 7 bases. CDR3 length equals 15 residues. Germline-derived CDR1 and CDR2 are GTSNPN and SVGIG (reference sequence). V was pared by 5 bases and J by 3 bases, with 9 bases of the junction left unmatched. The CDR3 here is CAWGRGGIDTGELFI. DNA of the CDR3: TGTGCCTGGGGCCGAGGGGGCATCGACACCGGGGAGCTGTTTATT.

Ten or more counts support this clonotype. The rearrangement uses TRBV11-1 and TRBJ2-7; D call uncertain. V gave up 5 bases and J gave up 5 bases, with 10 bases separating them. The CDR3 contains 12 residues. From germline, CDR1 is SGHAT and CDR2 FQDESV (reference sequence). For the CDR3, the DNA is TGTGCCAGCAGCCTGAAGCCGGACGAGCAGTACTTC. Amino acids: CASSLKPDEQYF.

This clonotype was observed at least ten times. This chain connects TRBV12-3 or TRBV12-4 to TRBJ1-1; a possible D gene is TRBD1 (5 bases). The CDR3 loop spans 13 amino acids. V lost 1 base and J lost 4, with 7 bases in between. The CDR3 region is CASSLGGITEAFF. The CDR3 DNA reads TGTGCCAGCAGTTTAGGGGGGATCACTGAAGCTTTCTTT.

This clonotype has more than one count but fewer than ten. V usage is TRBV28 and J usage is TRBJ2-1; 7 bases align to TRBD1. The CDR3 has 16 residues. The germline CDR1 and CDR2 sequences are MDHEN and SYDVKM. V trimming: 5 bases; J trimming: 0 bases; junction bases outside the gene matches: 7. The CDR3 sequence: CASSPPDRTSYNEQFF. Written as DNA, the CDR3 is TGTGCCAGCAGTCCGCCGGACAGGACCTCCTACAATGAGCAGTTCTTC. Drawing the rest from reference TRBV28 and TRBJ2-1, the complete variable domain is DVKVTQSSRYLVKRTGEKVFLECVQDMDHENMFWYRQDPGLGLRLIYFSYDVKMKEKGDIPEGYSVSREKKERFSLILESASTNQTSMYLCASSPPDRTSYNEQFFGPGTRLTVL.